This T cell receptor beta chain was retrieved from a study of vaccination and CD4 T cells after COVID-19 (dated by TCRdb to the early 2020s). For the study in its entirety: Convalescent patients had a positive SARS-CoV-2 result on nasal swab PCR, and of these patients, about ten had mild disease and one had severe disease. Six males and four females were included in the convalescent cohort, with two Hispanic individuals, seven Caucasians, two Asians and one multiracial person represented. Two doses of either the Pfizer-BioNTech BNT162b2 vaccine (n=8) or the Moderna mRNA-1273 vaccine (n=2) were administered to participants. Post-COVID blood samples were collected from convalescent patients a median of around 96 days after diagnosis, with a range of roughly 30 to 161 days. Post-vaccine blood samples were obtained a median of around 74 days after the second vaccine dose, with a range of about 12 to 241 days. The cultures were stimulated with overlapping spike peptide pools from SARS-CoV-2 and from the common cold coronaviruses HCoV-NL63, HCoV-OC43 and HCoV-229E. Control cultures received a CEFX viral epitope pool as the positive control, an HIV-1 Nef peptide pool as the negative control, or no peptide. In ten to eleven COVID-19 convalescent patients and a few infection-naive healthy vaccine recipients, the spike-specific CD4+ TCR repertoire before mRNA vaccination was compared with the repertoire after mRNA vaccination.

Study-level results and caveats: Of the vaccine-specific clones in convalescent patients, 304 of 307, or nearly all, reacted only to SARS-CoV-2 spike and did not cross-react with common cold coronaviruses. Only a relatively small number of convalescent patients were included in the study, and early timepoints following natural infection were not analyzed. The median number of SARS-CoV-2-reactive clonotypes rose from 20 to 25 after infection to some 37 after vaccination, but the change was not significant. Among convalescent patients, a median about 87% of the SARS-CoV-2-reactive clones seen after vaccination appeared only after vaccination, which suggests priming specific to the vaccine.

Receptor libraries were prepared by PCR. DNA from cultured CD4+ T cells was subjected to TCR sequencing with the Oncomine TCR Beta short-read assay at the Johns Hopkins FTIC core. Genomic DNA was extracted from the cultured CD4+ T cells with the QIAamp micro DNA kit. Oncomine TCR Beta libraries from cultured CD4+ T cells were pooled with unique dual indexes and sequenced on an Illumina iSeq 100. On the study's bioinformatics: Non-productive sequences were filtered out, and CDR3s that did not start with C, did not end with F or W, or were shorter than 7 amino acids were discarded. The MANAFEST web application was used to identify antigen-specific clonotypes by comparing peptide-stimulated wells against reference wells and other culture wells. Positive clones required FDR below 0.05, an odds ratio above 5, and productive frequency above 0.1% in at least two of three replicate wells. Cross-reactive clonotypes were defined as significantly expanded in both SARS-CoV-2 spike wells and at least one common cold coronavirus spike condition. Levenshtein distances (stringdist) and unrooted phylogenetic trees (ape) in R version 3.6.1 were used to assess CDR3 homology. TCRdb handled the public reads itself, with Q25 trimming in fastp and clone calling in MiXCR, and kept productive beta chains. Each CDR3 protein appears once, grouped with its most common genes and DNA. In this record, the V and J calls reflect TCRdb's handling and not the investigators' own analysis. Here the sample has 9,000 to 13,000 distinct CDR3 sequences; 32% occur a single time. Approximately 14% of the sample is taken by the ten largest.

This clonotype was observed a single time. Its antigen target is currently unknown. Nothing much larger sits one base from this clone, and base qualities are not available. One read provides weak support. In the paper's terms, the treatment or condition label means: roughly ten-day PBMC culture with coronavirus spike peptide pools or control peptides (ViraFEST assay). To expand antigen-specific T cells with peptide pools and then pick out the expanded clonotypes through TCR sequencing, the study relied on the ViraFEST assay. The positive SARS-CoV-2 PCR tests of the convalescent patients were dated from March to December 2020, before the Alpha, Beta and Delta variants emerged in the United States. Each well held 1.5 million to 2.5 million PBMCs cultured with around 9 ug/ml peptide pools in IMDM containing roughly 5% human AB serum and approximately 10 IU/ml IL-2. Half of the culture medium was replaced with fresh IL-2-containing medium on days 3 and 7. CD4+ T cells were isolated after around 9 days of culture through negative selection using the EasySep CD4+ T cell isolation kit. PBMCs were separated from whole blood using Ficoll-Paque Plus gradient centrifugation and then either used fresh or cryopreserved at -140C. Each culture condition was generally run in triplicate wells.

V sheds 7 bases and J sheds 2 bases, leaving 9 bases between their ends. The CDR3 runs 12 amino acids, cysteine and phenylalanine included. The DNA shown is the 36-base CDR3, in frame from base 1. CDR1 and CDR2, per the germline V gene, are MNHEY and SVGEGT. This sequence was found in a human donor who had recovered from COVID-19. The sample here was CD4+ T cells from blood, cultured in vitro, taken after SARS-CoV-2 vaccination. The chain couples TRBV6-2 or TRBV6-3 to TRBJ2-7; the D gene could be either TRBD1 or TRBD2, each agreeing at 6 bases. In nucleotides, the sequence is TGTGCCAGCAAGGGGGGCACCTACGAGCAGTACTTC. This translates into CASKGGTYEQYF.